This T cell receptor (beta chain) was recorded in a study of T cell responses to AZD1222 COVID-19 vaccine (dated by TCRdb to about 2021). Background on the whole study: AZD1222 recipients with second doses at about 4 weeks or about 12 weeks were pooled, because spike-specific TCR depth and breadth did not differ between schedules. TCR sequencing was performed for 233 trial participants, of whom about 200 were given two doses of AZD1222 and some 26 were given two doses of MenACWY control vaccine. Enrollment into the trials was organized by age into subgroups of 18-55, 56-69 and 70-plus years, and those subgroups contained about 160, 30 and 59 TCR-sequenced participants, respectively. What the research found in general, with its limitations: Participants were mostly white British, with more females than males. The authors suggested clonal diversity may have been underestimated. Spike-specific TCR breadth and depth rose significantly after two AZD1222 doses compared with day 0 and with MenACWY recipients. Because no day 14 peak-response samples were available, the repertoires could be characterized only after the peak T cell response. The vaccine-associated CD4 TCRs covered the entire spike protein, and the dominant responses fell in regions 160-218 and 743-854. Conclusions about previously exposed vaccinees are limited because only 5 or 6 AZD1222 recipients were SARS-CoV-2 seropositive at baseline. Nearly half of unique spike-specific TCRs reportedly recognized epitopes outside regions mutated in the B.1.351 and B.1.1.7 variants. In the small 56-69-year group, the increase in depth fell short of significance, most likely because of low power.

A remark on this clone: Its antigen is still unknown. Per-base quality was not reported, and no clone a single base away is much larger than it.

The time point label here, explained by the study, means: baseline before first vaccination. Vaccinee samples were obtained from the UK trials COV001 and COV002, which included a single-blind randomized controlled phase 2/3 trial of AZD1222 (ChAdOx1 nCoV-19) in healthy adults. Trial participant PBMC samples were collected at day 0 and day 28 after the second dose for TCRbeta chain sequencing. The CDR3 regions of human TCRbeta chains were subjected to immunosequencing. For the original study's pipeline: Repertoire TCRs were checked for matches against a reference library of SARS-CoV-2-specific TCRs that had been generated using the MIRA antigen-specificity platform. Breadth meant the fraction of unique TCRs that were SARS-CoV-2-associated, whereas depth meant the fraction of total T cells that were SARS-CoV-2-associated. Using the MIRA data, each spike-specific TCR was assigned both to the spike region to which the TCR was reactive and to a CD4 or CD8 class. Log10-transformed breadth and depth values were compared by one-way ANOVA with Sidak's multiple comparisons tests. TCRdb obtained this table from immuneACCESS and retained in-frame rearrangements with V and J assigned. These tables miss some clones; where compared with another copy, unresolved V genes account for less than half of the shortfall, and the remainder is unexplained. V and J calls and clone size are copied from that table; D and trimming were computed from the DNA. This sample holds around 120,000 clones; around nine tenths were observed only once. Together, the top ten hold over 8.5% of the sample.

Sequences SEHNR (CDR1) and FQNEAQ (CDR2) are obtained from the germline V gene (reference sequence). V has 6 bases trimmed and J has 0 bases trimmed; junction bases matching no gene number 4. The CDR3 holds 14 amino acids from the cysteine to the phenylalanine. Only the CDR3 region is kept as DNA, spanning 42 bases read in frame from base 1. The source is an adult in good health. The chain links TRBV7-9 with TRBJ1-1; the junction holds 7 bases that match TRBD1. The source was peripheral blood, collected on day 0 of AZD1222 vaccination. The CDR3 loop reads CASRRQGLNTEAFF. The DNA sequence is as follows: TGTGCCAGCAGGCGACAGGGCTTGAACACTGAAGCTTTCTTT.